A selection of T cell receptor beta chains follows, all from one sample in a study of CD8+ T cells in alopecia areata. Some clones are missing from TCRdb's copy, which holds only in-frame ones; the method was immunoSEQ multiplex PCR. Of roughly 190,000 clones listed, roughly 60% were seen once; the top ten hold approximately 1.3%. Specimen: CD4+ T cells sorted from blood, collected between weeks 49 and 50, from a patient treated with tofacitinib. Receptors were obtained from a human donor with alopecia areata. Each CDR3 is given with its conserved first and last residue.

v_call	j_call	cdr3_aa
TRBV5-6	TRBJ2-3	CASSSTDQRSTDTQYF
TRBV7-2	TRBJ1-6	CASSQRGGISPLHF
TRBV7-2	TRBJ1-2	CASSPASTGGYYGYTF
TRBV29-1	TRBJ2-6	CSVGRGTSSFLSGANVLTF
TRBV2	TRBJ2-3	CASGAQGTDTQYF
TRBV7-2	TRBJ2-3	CASSLRVTRTDTQYF
TRBV19	TRBJ2-5	CASSWRMQETQYF
TRBV6-1	TRBJ2-1	CASSQTSDYGNEQFF
TRBV7-2	TRBJ2-7	CASSLAGQGPYEQYF
TRBV4-3	TRBJ1-5	CASSQGTDNQPQHF
TRBV2	TRBJ2-3	CASKRTSGSTDTQYF
TRBV29-1	TRBJ1-2	CSVVDNYGYTF
TRBV19	TRBJ1-2	CASSRDGPYGYTF
TRBV30	TRBJ2-3	CAWSGGLRGPTDTQYF
TRBV15	TRBJ2-5	CATSRGGSIQETQYF
TRBV30	TRBJ2-3	CAWSVGEYQYF
TRBV5-1	TRBJ2-1	CASSPGGQPSYNEQFF
TRBV29-1	TRBJ2-1	CSVDKDGYNEQFF
TRBV29-1	TRBJ2-7	CSVEGNYEQYF
TRBV29-1	TRBJ2-7	CSVRTGVVYEQYF
TRBV28	TRBJ2-7	CASTSGTSDEQYF
TRBV27	TRBJ1-2	CASRRQGSGYTF
TRBV5-1	TRBJ2-2	CASSPGTANTGELFF
TRBV29-1	TRBJ2-1	CSVERGTSTTNEQFF